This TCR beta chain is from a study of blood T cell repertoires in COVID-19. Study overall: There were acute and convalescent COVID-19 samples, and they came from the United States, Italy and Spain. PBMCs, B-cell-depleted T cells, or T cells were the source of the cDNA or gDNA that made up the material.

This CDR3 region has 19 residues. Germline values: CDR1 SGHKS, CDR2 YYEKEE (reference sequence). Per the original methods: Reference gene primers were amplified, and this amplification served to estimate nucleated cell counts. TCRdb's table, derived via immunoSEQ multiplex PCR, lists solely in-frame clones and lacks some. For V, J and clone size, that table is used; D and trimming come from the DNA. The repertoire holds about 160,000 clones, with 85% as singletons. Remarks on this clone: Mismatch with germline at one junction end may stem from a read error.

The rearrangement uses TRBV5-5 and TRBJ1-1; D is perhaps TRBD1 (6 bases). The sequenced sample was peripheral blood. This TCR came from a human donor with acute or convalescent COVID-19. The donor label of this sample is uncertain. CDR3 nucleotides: TGTGCCAGCAGCCCACTCAACCCCCCGACAGGCAGCATGGGCACTGAAACTTTCTTT. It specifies CASSPLNPPTGSMGTETFF.